This is a list of T cell receptor beta chains from one sample in a study of beta chain features in type 1 diabetes. Sequenced by immunoSEQ multiplex PCR; TCRdb stores in-frame clones only, minus some. This sample has 130,000 or so clones, with roughly 9.7% found just once. Sequenced sample: central memory CD4+ T cells from blood. Receptors were obtained from a woman between 40 and 55 years old in good health. Each CDR3 is given with its conserved first and last residue. Each record gives: D gene, V gene, clone size, CDR3 length, J gene, CDR3 DNA, CDR3 protein. The D gene is left open where the match is weak. Clone sizes are given selectively: once, few, many, or a class where the clone is expanded.

d_gene: TRBD2; v_gene: TRBV10-1; abundance: -; len: 15; j_gene: TRBJ2-1; CDR3nt: TGCGCCAGCAGACCGACTAGCGGGGGGCAAGGTGAGCAGTTCTTC; CDR3aa: CASRPTSGGQGEQFF
d_gene: TRBD2; v_gene: TRBV4-2; abundance: -; len: 17; j_gene: TRBJ2-1; CDR3nt: TGTGCCAGCAGCCAAGAGGTAGCGGGGGCCGCCTACAATGAGCAGTTCTTC; CDR3aa: CASSQEVAGAAYNEQFF
d_gene: -; v_gene: TRBV29-1; abundance: many; len: 13; j_gene: TRBJ2-7; CDR3nt: TGCAGCGTTGCCGAGGACAGAAACTACGAGCAGTACTTC; CDR3aa: CSVAEDRNYEQYF
d_gene: -; v_gene: TRBV19; abundance: -; len: 11; j_gene: TRBJ1-1; CDR3nt: TGTGCCAGTAGCCGGAACACTGAAGCTTTCTTT; CDR3aa: CASSRNTEAFF
d_gene: TRBD1; v_gene: TRBV18; abundance: -; len: 16; j_gene: TRBJ2-2; CDR3nt: TGTGCCAGCTCACAAGGACAGGGGCAGAACACCGGGGAGCTGTTTTTT; CDR3aa: CASSQGQGQNTGELFF
d_gene: TRBD1; v_gene: TRBV2; abundance: many; len: 14; j_gene: TRBJ2-3; CDR3nt: TGTGCCAGCAGGGTGACAGGGAGCACAGATACGCAGTATTTT; CDR3aa: CASRVTGSTDTQYF
d_gene: -; v_gene: TRBV5-4; abundance: -; len: 15; j_gene: TRBJ2-3; CDR3nt: TGTGCCAGCAGCTTGAGGAACGGCCAAGGAGGTACGCAGTATTTT; CDR3aa: CASSLRNGQGGTQYF
d_gene: TRBD1; v_gene: TRBV7-9; abundance: few; len: 16; j_gene: TRBJ1-2; CDR3nt: TGTGCCAGCAGCTTAGGCGTCCGGACAGGGGCCTATGGCTACACCTTC; CDR3aa: CASSLGVRTGAYGYTF
d_gene: TRBD1; v_gene: TRBV7-2; abundance: -; len: 14; j_gene: TRBJ1-5; CDR3nt: TGTGCCAGCAGAATTTCTCAGGGGGCCCAGCCCCAGCATTTT; CDR3aa: CASRISQGAQPQHF
d_gene: -; v_gene: TRBV7-2; abundance: few; len: 12; j_gene: TRBJ1-4; CDR3nt: TGTGCCAGCAGCTTAGGGCAGGGAAAACTGTTTTTT; CDR3aa: CASSLGQGKLFF
d_gene: -; v_gene: TRBV9; abundance: few; len: 14; j_gene: TRBJ2-7; CDR3nt: TGTGCCAGCAGCGTAGGCGTCGGCTCCTACGAGCAGTACTTC; CDR3aa: CASSVGVGSYEQYF
d_gene: TRBD1; v_gene: TRBV10-3; abundance: many; len: 13; j_gene: TRBJ1-6; CDR3nt: TGTGCCATCCACCGGGACAGTAATTCACCCCTCCACTTT; CDR3aa: CAIHRDSNSPLHF
d_gene: TRBD1; v_gene: TRBV5-1; abundance: -; len: 16; j_gene: TRBJ2-1; CDR3nt: TGCGCCAGCAGCTCGGGACAGGGAGGATCCTACAATGAGCAGTTCTTC; CDR3aa: CASSSGQGGSYNEQFF